This entry features one T cell receptor beta chain sequence. This record belongs to a study of control samples from healthy donors and cancer patients. Only in-frame clones appear in the TCRdb table, and some are missing; sequencing was by immunoSEQ multiplex PCR. Of 100,000 or so clones detected, more than 85% appear once; the ten largest clones hold about 7.8%. CDR1 and CDR2 (germline): MNHEY, SVGAGI. This CDR3 has 14 amino acids. With 6 bases removed from V and 1 base from J, the gap between germline ends came to 9 bases. The TCR originated in a young man in good health. V gene TRBV6-5 combines with J gene TRBJ2-2; maybe TRBD2 (5 bases). Sequenced material: blood. CDR3 DNA sequence: TGTGCCAGCAGACGGACTGGGAACACCGGGGAGCTGTTTTTT. Encoded protein: CASRRTGNTGELFF.